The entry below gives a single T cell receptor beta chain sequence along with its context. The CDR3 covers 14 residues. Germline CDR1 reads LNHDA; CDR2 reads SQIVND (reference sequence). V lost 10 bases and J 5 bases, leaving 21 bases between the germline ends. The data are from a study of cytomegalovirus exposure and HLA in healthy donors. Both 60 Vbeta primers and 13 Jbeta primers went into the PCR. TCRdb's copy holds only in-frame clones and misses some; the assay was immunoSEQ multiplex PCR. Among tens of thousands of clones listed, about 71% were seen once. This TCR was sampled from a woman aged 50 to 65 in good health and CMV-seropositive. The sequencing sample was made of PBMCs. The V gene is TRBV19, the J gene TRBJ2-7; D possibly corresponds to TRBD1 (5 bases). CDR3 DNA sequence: TGTGCCACCTTCCTGGACACCCCGAGCAACGAGCAGTACTTC. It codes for CATFLDTPSNEQYF.